The clone carrying this T cell receptor (beta chain) was seen ten or more times. The antigen is unknown. CDR3 length: 15 residues. Trimming cost V 1 base and J 0 bases; bases outside gene matches: 2. The germline V gene has CDR1 MGHRA and CDR2 YSYEKL. This entry belongs to a study of CD8+CD57+ T cells in acquired aplastic anemia. Study context: Quantities of DNA derived from sorted CD4+ and CD8+ cells averaged approximately 3 ug. Study-level results: It was found that fewer than 35 CD8+ CDR3 sequences were shared between patients and controls. Between patients and controls, CD8+ Simpson's diversity did not vary significantly.

According to the study, genomic DNA was the template for TCR beta VDJ and CDR3 profiling. Each CDR3 protein is one row after TCRdb ran MiXCR on the reads. The repertoire consists of a few hundred thousand distinct CDR3 sequences, with roughly 33% occurring once and the leading ten covering approximately 1.2%. This clonotype originated in a human donor in good health, serving as a control. This chain uses TRBV4-1 with TRBJ2-5; 7 positions match TRBD1. Specimen: sorted CD4+, CD8+, or CD8+CD57+ T cells (not recorded which) from PBMCs. The CDR3 DNA follows: TGCGCCAGCAGCCAAGGAGACAGGGACCAAGAGACCCAGTACTTC. This encodes CASSQGDRDQETQYF.